The present TCR beta chain was sequenced within a study of blood T cell repertoires in COVID-19. Whole-study context: Samples came from the United States, Italy and Spain, spanning acute and convalescent COVID-19. PBMCs, B-cell-depleted T cells, or T cells were the source of the cDNA or gDNA that made up the material.

The table came from immunoSEQ multiplex PCR; TCRdb's copy has only in-frame clones and leaves some out. The sample holds roughly 430,000 clones, nearly 90% seen once. Trimming took off 8 bases at V and 0 bases at J, with 13 bases between the two ends. The germline V gene encodes CDR1 KGHDR and CDR2 SFDVKD. The CDR3 has 14 amino acids. Researchers sorted participants into cohorts using their self-reported clinical history. The specimen was PBMCs or T cells enriched from blood (not recorded which). V and J are TRBV24-1 and TRBJ2-7; D possibly corresponds to TRBD1 (5 bases). The sequence came from a woman aged 40 to 49 with acute COVID-19. This CDR3 is CATKGHLLSYEQYF. For the CDR3, the DNA is TGTGCCACCAAAGGACATCTCCTCTCCTACGAGCAGTACTTC.